A selection of T cell receptor beta chains follows, all from one sample in a study of shared clonotypes between healthy human individuals. The protocol was immunoSEQ multiplex PCR, while the TCRdb copy is restricted to in-frame clones and leaves out a portion. The sample shows about 1.5 million clones, around 98% of them seen only once. The sequencing input was naive CD4+ T cells sorted from blood. These TCRs come from a man aged 30-40 years in good health. Both conserved end residues are part of each CDR3. Each record gives: clone size, V gene, D gene, J gene, CDR3 protein, CDR3 DNA. A D gene is named only where the DNA matches it firmly. Rows give clone size only sometimes, using once, few, many, or a class for an expanded clone.

NA	TRBV28	NA	TRBJ1-4	CASSSGDLEKLFF	TGTGCCAGCAGTTCGGGCGATCTAGAAAAACTGTTTTTT
NA	TRBV2	NA	TRBJ2-7	CASSVRPRSSYEQYF	TGTGCCAGCAGTGTTCGTCCAAGGAGCTCCTACGAGCAGTACTTC
NA	TRBV6-1	NA	TRBJ2-6	CASSEAGGRRANVLTF	TGTGCCAGCAGTGAAGCGGGGGGGCGACGGGCCAACGTCCTGACTTTC
NA	TRBV6-1	TRBD1	TRBJ2-7	CASSEARWGRGRVYEQYF	TGTGCCAGCAGTGAAGCCCGGTGGGGAAGGGGGCGCGTCTACGAGCAGTACTTC
NA	TRBV5-4	TRBD2	TRBJ2-4	CASSKEGLAGTKNIQYF	TGTGCCAGCAGCAAGGAGGGACTAGCGGGAACCAAAAACATTCAGTACTTC
NA	TRBV21-1	NA	TRBJ1-1	CASSMTAMNTEAFF	TGTGCCAGCAGCATGACAGCCATGAACACTGAAGCTTTCTTT
NA	TRBV5-1	NA	TRBJ1-1	CASSLRVGTEAFF	TGCGCCAGCAGTTTAAGGGTCGGCACTGAAGCTTTCTTT
NA	TRBV9	NA	TRBJ2-3	CASSVDGRFLTDTQYF	TGTGCCAGCAGCGTAGACGGGAGATTCCTCACAGATACGCAGTATTTT
NA	TRBV7-7	TRBD2	TRBJ2-1	CASSLAFGGRALNEQFF	TGTGCTAGCAGCTTAGCATTCGGTGGGAGGGCCTTGAATGAGCAGTTCTTC
NA	TRBV27	NA	TRBJ1-2	CASRKGTEVANYGYTF	TGTGCCAGCAGAAAGGGGACGGAGGTAGCTAACTATGGCTACACCTTC
NA	TRBV15	TRBD2	TRBJ2-5	CATSRADLAGGFKETQYF	TGTGCCACCAGCAGAGCCGACCTAGCGGGAGGGTTTAAAGAGACCCAGTACTTC
once	TRBV5-1	TRBD2	TRBJ2-2	CASSGSGKNTGELFF	TGCGCCAGCAGCGGAAGCGGGAAGAACACCGGGGAGCTGTTTTTT
NA	TRBV7-2	TRBD2	TRBJ2-3	CASSLDGSSGRTDTQYF	TGTGCCAGCAGCTTAGATGGGTCTAGCGGGAGGACAGATACGCAGTATTTT
once	TRBV2	TRBD2	TRBJ2-3	CGGLAIEGDTQYF	TGTGGTGGACTAGCGATCGAGGGGGATACGCAGTATTTT
NA	TRBV18	NA	TRBJ1-2	CASSPPSIPSNYGYTF	TGTGCCAGCTCACCACCTAGTATTCCTTCTAACTATGGCTACACCTTC
once	TRBV7-2	TRBD1	TRBJ2-3	CASSGQGTNTDTQYF	TGTGCCAGCAGCGGACAGGGTACCAACACAGATACGCAGTATTTT
NA	TRBV28	TRBD1	TRBJ2-7	CAIQPLNPSQGWPYEQYF	TGTGCCATCCAACCCCTTAACCCATCACAGGGGTGGCCCTACGAGCAGTACTTC
NA	TRBV5-1	TRBD2	TRBJ2-7	CASRPGLAGYEQYF	TGCGCCAGCAGGCCCGGGCTAGCGGGCTACGAGCAGTACTTC
NA	TRBV29-1	NA	TRBJ1-2	CSAAPLANYGYTF	TGCAGCGCCGCCCCCCTAGCTAACTATGGCTACACCTTC
NA	TRBV6-5	NA	TRBJ2-4	CASRRTVAKNIQYF	TGTGCCAGCAGGAGGACCGTAGCCAAAAACATTCAGTACTTC
NA	TRBV28	NA	TRBJ1-2	CASSPDRPANYGYTF	TGTGCCAGCAGTCCGGACAGACCAGCTAACTATGGCTACACCTTC
NA	TRBV20-1	TRBD1	TRBJ2-7	CGYRGNEQYF	TGCGGTTACAGGGGGAACGAGCAGTACTTC
NA	TRBV2	NA	TRBJ1-4	CASRGESFNEKLFF	TGTGCCAGCAGGGGGGAAAGCTTTAATGAAAAACTGTTTTTT
NA	TRBV7-9	NA	TRBJ1-4	CASSLVTTVGGVYEKLFF	TGTGCCAGCAGCTTAGTTACGACAGTGGGGGGAGTTTATGAAAAACTGTTTTTT
once	TRBV18	NA	TRBJ2-5	CASSPLGEETQYF	TGTGCCAGCTCACCCTTGGGGGAAGAGACCCAGTACTTC
NA	TRBV19	NA	TRBJ1-1	CASIMEGGRNTEAFF	TGTGCCAGTATCATGGAGGGGGGCAGAAACACTGAAGCTTTCTTT
NA	TRBV11-3	NA	TRBJ2-1	CASSSAAIYNEQFF	TGTGCCAGCAGCTCCGCGGCGATTTACAATGAGCAGTTCTTC
once	TRBV7-2	TRBD2	TRBJ2-5	CASGRENLETQYF	TGTGCCAGCGGGCGGGAGAACTTGGAGACCCAGTACTTC
NA	TRBV28	NA	TRBJ1-2	CASSIVKGGYTF	TGTGCCAGCAGTATAGTAAAGGGTGGCTACACCTTC
NA	TRBV19	NA	TRBJ2-7	CASSTLTPGQLMEQYF	TGTGCCAGTAGTACACTCACCCCCGGGCAGCTTATGGAGCAGTACTTC
NA	TRBV28	NA	TRBJ1-5	CASREDLGNQPQHF	TGTGCCAGCCGAGAGGACCTTGGGAATCAGCCCCAGCATTTT